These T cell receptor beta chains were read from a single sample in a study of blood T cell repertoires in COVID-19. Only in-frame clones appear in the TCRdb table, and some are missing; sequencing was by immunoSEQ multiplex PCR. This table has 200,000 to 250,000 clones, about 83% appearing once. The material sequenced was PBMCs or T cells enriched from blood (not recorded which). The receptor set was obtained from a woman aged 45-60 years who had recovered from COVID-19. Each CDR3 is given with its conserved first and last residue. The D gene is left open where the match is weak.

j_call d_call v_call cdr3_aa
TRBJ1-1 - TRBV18 CASSPQSQNTEAFF
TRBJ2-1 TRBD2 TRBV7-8 CASSLAGVRESVF
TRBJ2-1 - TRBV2 CASSPLNEQFF
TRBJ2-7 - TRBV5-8 CASSLGQGKAYEQYF
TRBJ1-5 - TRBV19 CASSREGIGGEYSNQPQHF
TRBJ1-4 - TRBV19 CASSIRTFEKLFF
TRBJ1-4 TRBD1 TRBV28 CASSDRGYEKLFF
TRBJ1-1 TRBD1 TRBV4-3 CASSHGQENTEAFF
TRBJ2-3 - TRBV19 CASSGMGRERTDTQYF
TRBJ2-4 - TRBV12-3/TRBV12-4 CASRSLAKNIQYF
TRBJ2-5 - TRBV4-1 CASSQVGKGLQETQYF
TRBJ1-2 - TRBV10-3 CAISEGSEDDYTF
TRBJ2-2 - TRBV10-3 CAISETGPHTGELFF
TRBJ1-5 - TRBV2 CASSVERGNQPQHF
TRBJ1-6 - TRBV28 CASSLGAGGRSPLHF
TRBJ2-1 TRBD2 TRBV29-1 CSVEGSAGGHYNEQFF
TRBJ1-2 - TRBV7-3 CASSSGPGYGYTF
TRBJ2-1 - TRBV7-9 CASSPDKSLVNEQFF
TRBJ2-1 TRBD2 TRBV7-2 CASSVEGSGKFNEQFF
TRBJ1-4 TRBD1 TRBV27 CASSGTGTGDEKLFF
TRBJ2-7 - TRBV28 CASSFSSGQTYEQYF
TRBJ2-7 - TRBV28 CASSVIGRAIFKQYF
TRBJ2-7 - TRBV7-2 CASSLAYQTGSYEQYF
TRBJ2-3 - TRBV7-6 CASSLGLQGSDTQYF
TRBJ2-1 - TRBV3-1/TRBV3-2 CASSQGRRITEQFF
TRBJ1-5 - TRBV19 CASSVLGGIPPNQPQHF
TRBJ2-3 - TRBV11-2 CASSPGLSTDTQYF
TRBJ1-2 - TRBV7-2 CASSPGGDPYGYTF
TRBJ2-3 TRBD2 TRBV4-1 CASSQDQTYARRGVGTDTQYF
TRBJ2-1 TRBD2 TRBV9 CASSVGVGAGVSYNEQFF
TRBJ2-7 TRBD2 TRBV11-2 CASSGGTSSYEQYF
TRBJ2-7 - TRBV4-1 CASSPAQTGNVAYEQYF
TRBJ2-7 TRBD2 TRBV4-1 CASSQDLGGTPYEQYF
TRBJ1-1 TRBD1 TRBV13 CASSPHPPGQGGEAFF
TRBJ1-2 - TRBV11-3 CASSLDGQGIYGYTF
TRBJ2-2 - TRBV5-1 CASSLGLNPNTGELFF
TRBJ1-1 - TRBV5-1 CASSLDWAGSTEAFF
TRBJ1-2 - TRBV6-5 CASRGQTILTF
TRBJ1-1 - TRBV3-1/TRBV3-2 CASSLQMNTEAFF
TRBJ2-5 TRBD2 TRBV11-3 CASSQRGGQETQYF
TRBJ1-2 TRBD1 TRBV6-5 CASSYATGGYGYTF
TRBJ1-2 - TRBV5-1 CASSLTTASYGYTF
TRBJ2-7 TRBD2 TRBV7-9 CASSPTSGSYEQYF
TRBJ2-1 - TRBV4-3 CASSQDASGRSSYNEQFF
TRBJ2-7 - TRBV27 CASSLLGGVLAYEQYF
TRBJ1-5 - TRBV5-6 CASSLLRGPSNQPQHF
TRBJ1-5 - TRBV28 CAYRGGPGQPQHF
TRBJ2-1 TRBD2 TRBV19 CASRPPWAGVEQFF
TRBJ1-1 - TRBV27 CASSPSEGVVAEAFF
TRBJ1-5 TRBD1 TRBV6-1 CASSDDRGRQPQHF
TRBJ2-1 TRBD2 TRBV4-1 CASSPSGSSYNEQFF
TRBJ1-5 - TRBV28 CASRVEYRSNQPQHF